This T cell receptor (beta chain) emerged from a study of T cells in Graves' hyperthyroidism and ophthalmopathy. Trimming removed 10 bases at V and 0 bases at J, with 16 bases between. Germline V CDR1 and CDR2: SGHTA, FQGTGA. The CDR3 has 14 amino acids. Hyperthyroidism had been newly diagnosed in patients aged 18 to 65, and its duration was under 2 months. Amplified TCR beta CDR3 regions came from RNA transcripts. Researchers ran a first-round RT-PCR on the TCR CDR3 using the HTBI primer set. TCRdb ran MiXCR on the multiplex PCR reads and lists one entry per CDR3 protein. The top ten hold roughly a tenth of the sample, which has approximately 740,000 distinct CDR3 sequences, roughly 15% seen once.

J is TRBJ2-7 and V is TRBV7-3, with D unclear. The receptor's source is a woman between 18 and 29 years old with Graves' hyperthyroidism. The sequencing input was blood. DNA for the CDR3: TGTGCCACCAGTGTCGGTTCCTACTCCTACGAGCAGTACTTC. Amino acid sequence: CATSVGSYSYEQYF.